The rows below give T cell receptor beta chains drawn from one sample of a study of cytomegalovirus exposure and HLA in healthy donors. Sequenced by immunoSEQ multiplex PCR; TCRdb stores in-frame clones only, minus some. The sample has under 200,000 clones, approximately 71% seen once. The sequenced sample was PBMCs. Source of these receptors: a girl aged 5 to 17 in good health and CMV-seronegative. The CDR3 runs from the conserved cysteine through the conserved F or W. Each record gives: D gene, J gene, clone size, V gene, CDR3 protein, CDR3 DNA. A D gene is named only where the DNA matches it firmly. Clone size is shown for a subset of rows, as once, few, many or a class of expanded clone.

d_gene: NA; j_gene: TRBJ2-3; abundance: NA; v_gene: TRBV21-1; CDR3aa: CASSTSGTENLGDTQYF; CDR3nt: TGTGCCAGCAGCACTTCCGGGACAGAGAACCTAGGGGATACGCAGTATTTT
d_gene: TRBD1; j_gene: TRBJ2-5; abundance: NA; v_gene: TRBV2; CDR3aa: CASAGGLEETQYF; CDR3nt: TGTGCCAGCGCAGGGGGTTTGGAGGAGACCCAGTACTTC
d_gene: TRBD1; j_gene: TRBJ1-1; abundance: NA; v_gene: TRBV5-6; CDR3aa: CASSLDRGVNTEAFF; CDR3nt: TGTGCCAGCAGCCTGGACAGGGGCGTGAACACTGAAGCTTTCTTT
d_gene: NA; j_gene: TRBJ1-3; abundance: NA; v_gene: TRBV2; CDR3aa: CASSSTGNTIYF; CDR3nt: TGTGCCAGCAGCTCCACAGGAAACACCATATATTTT
d_gene: TRBD1; j_gene: TRBJ2-6; abundance: NA; v_gene: TRBV5-1; CDR3aa: CASSDRGAGANVLTF; CDR3nt: TGCGCCAGCAGCGACAGGGGTGCTGGGGCCAACGTCCTGACTTTC
d_gene: NA; j_gene: TRBJ1-1; abundance: NA; v_gene: TRBV18; CDR3aa: CASSQDRNTEAFF; CDR3nt: TGTGCCAGCTCACAAGACAGGAACACTGAAGCTTTCTTT
d_gene: TRBD2; j_gene: TRBJ2-2; abundance: once; v_gene: TRBV5-1; CDR3aa: CASSLLAGDYTGELFF; CDR3nt: TGCGCCAGCAGCTTGTTAGCGGGTGATTACACCGGGGAGCTGTTTTTT
d_gene: NA; j_gene: TRBJ1-2; abundance: few; v_gene: TRBV10-1; CDR3aa: CASTEPGERGYTF; CDR3nt: TGCGCCAGCACCGAACCGGGGGAACGCGGCTACACCTTC
d_gene: NA; j_gene: TRBJ2-7; abundance: NA; v_gene: TRBV6-1; CDR3aa: CASRVLRASYEQYF; CDR3nt: TGTGCCAGCAGGGTACTCAGGGCCTCCTACGAGCAGTACTTC
d_gene: TRBD1; j_gene: TRBJ1-2; abundance: NA; v_gene: TRBV5-6; CDR3aa: CASSPGGGVNYGYTF; CDR3nt: TGTGCCAGCAGCCCTGGAGGGGGCGTTAACTATGGCTACACCTTC
d_gene: TRBD1; j_gene: TRBJ1-2; abundance: once; v_gene: TRBV5-4; CDR3aa: CASSLEQGAGGYTF; CDR3nt: TGTGCCAGCAGCTTGGAACAGGGGGCCGGTGGCTACACCTTC
d_gene: NA; j_gene: TRBJ1-5; abundance: once; v_gene: TRBV28; CDR3aa: CASSLLGGYQPQHF; CDR3nt: TGTGCCAGCAGTTTATTGGGGGGTTATCAGCCCCAGCATTTT
d_gene: NA; j_gene: TRBJ1-2; abundance: NA; v_gene: TRBV14; CDR3aa: CASSQAGLGGYTF; CDR3nt: TGTGCCAGCAGCCAAGCGGGACTAGGGGGCTACACCTTC
d_gene: TRBD2; j_gene: TRBJ2-7; abundance: few; v_gene: TRBV5-1; CDR3aa: CASSSERGPYEQYF; CDR3nt: TGCGCCAGCAGCTCTGAGCGGGGCCCCTACGAGCAGTACTTC
d_gene: NA; j_gene: TRBJ2-4; abundance: NA; v_gene: TRBV2; CDR3aa: CASSRLPQNIQYF; CDR3nt: TGTGCCAGCAGTCGGTTGCCGCAAAACATTCAGTACTTC
d_gene: TRBD1; j_gene: TRBJ1-1; abundance: NA; v_gene: TRBV5-4; CDR3aa: CASSSSGTANTEAFF; CDR3nt: TGTGCCAGCAGCTCTTCCGGGACAGCGAACACTGAAGCTTTCTTT
d_gene: TRBD1; j_gene: TRBJ2-7; abundance: NA; v_gene: TRBV28; CDR3aa: CASSPSYGQGRDEQYF; CDR3nt: TGTGCCAGCAGTCCATCATACGGACAGGGAAGAGACGAGCAGTACTTC
d_gene: NA; j_gene: TRBJ1-2; abundance: NA; v_gene: TRBV11-3; CDR3aa: CAIGGGQRYGYTF; CDR3nt: TGTGCCATAGGGGGGGGTCAGAGATATGGCTACACCTTC
d_gene: NA; j_gene: TRBJ2-1; abundance: NA; v_gene: TRBV19; CDR3aa: CASSIGRGKFF; CDR3nt: TGTGCCAGTAGTATCGGACGGGGGAAGTTCTTC
d_gene: TRBD1; j_gene: TRBJ2-7; abundance: NA; v_gene: TRBV5-4; CDR3aa: CASSDPGTGSYEQYF; CDR3nt: TGTGCCAGCAGCGACCCCGGGACAGGCAGCTACGAGCAGTACTTC
d_gene: TRBD1; j_gene: TRBJ1-1; abundance: NA; v_gene: TRBV27; CDR3aa: CASSLTGDTEAFF; CDR3nt: TGTGCCAGCAGTCTTACAGGGGATACTGAAGCTTTCTTT
d_gene: TRBD2; j_gene: TRBJ2-7; abundance: NA; v_gene: TRBV12-5; CDR3aa: CASAAAGGPGEQYF; CDR3nt: TGTGCTAGTGCGGCAGCGGGGGGGCCGGGTGAGCAGTACTTC
d_gene: NA; j_gene: TRBJ1-6; abundance: NA; v_gene: TRBV5-3; CDR3aa: CATRQVPNSPLHF; CDR3nt: TGTGCCACCCGACAGGTTCCTAATTCACCCCTCCACTTT
d_gene: TRBD2; j_gene: TRBJ2-1; abundance: NA; v_gene: TRBV5-4; CDR3aa: CASSLTSGGNEQFF; CDR3nt: TGTGCCAGCAGCTTGACTAGCGGGGGCAATGAGCAGTTCTTC
d_gene: NA; j_gene: TRBJ1-5; abundance: NA; v_gene: TRBV5-8; CDR3aa: CASSLSLNQPQHF; CDR3nt: TGTGCCAGCAGCTTGTCCCTAAATCAGCCCCAGCATTTT
d_gene: NA; j_gene: TRBJ1-1; abundance: NA; v_gene: TRBV5-1; CDR3aa: CASTGSSDGRGTEAFF; CDR3nt: TGCGCCAGCACCGGTTCGTCGGACGGGAGAGGCACTGAAGCTTTCTTT
d_gene: TRBD1; j_gene: TRBJ1-1; abundance: NA; v_gene: TRBV29-1; CDR3aa: CSVDRDRNTEAFF; CDR3nt: TGCAGCGTCGACCGGGACAGGAACACTGAAGCTTTCTTT
d_gene: NA; j_gene: TRBJ1-5; abundance: NA; v_gene: TRBV30; CDR3aa: CAWSASYPNQPQHF; CDR3nt: TGTGCCTGGAGCGCAAGCTACCCCAATCAGCCCCAGCATTTT
d_gene: NA; j_gene: TRBJ2-2; abundance: NA; v_gene: TRBV5-6; CDR3aa: CASSGQTNTGELFF; CDR3nt: TGTGCCAGCAGTGGACAAACGAACACCGGGGAGCTGTTTTTT
d_gene: NA; j_gene: TRBJ1-1; abundance: NA; v_gene: TRBV5-1; CDR3aa: CASSLGGWTEAFF; CDR3nt: TGCGCCAGCAGCTTGGGCGGGTGGACTGAAGCTTTCTTT
d_gene: NA; j_gene: TRBJ1-3; abundance: medium-sized; v_gene: TRBV6-5; CDR3aa: CASSYLGGNTIYF; CDR3nt: TGTGCCAGCAGTTACTTAGGAGGGAACACCATATATTTT
d_gene: TRBD2; j_gene: TRBJ2-1; abundance: few; v_gene: TRBV6-5; CDR3aa: CASSWLADNEQFF; CDR3nt: TGTGCCAGCAGTTGGCTAGCGGACAATGAGCAGTTCTTC
d_gene: NA; j_gene: TRBJ1-1; abundance: NA; v_gene: TRBV2; CDR3aa: CASSVLRANTEAFF; CDR3nt: TGTGCCAGCAGTGTTCTGCGAGCGAACACTGAAGCTTTCTTT
d_gene: TRBD1; j_gene: TRBJ2-5; abundance: once; v_gene: TRBV28; CDR3aa: CASSTTGGIRETQYF; CDR3nt: TGTGCCAGCAGTACAACAGGGGGCATAAGGGAGACCCAGTACTTC
d_gene: NA; j_gene: TRBJ1-2; abundance: NA; v_gene: TRBV29-1; CDR3aa: CSVEYTGQGNGYTF; CDR3nt: TGCAGCGTTGAATATACCGGACAAGGTAATGGCTACACCTTC
d_gene: TRBD2; j_gene: TRBJ2-1; abundance: once; v_gene: TRBV19; CDR3aa: CASSATSGGREQFF; CDR3nt: TGTGCCAGTAGTGCGACTAGCGGGGGTCGGGAGCAGTTCTTC
d_gene: NA; j_gene: TRBJ2-1; abundance: NA; v_gene: TRBV7-3; CDR3aa: CASSLTGGAREQFF; CDR3nt: TGTGCCAGCAGCTTAACGGGGGGGGCACGGGAGCAGTTCTTC
d_gene: NA; j_gene: TRBJ2-2; abundance: NA; v_gene: TRBV5-1; CDR3aa: CASTPAGAVSGELFF; CDR3nt: TGCGCCAGCACCCCTGCGGGGGCGGTGTCCGGGGAGCTGTTTTTT
d_gene: TRBD1; j_gene: TRBJ1-3; abundance: NA; v_gene: TRBV5-1; CDR3aa: CASSLAGTGGNTIYF; CDR3nt: TGCGCCAGCAGCTTGGCTGGGACAGGGGGAAACACCATATATTTT
d_gene: NA; j_gene: TRBJ1-1; abundance: NA; v_gene: TRBV9; CDR3aa: CASSVPTEGGDTEAFF; CDR3nt: TGTGCCAGCAGCGTACCGACGGAGGGAGGGGACACTGAAGCTTTCTTT
d_gene: NA; j_gene: TRBJ1-1; abundance: NA; v_gene: TRBV2; CDR3aa: CASRQRTPSEAFF; CDR3nt: TGTGCCAGCCGCCAGCGAACACCCAGTGAAGCTTTCTTT
d_gene: NA; j_gene: TRBJ1-1; abundance: NA; v_gene: TRBV9; CDR3aa: CASSIGEDEAFF; CDR3nt: TGTGCCAGCAGCATAGGAGAGGATGAAGCTTTCTTT
d_gene: NA; j_gene: TRBJ2-5; abundance: few; v_gene: TRBV7-2; CDR3aa: CASSSPLKTQYF; CDR3nt: TGTGCCAGCAGCTCTCCTTTAAAGACCCAGTACTTC
d_gene: NA; j_gene: TRBJ1-5; abundance: NA; v_gene: TRBV19; CDR3aa: CASSRSGLGGFSNQPQHF; CDR3nt: TGTGCCAGTAGTCGTAGCGGACTCGGTGGATTTAGCAATCAGCCCCAGCATTTT
d_gene: TRBD1; j_gene: TRBJ1-2; abundance: NA; v_gene: TRBV13; CDR3aa: CASSLNRGRGYTF; CDR3nt: TGTGCCAGCAGTCTCAACAGGGGGAGAGGCTACACCTTC
d_gene: TRBD1; j_gene: TRBJ1-2; abundance: NA; v_gene: TRBV9; CDR3aa: CASSVDPGQPYGYTF; CDR3nt: TGTGCCAGCAGCGTAGATCCGGGACAGCCCTATGGCTACACCTTC
d_gene: TRBD1; j_gene: TRBJ1-2; abundance: NA; v_gene: TRBV5-5; CDR3aa: CASSLGTGSYGYTF; CDR3nt: TGTGCCAGCAGCTTGGGGACAGGGTCGTATGGCTACACCTTC
d_gene: TRBD1; j_gene: TRBJ1-2; abundance: NA; v_gene: TRBV7-9; CDR3aa: CASTATGVDGYTF; CDR3nt: TGTGCCAGCACCGCCACAGGGGTAGATGGCTACACCTTC
d_gene: NA; j_gene: TRBJ1-1; abundance: NA; v_gene: TRBV6-5; CDR3aa: CASSYSRTLNTEAFF; CDR3nt: TGTGCCAGCAGTTACTCGAGGACTCTGAACACTGAAGCTTTCTTT
d_gene: NA; j_gene: TRBJ1-4; abundance: NA; v_gene: TRBV30; CDR3aa: CAWAGAADRSNEKLFF; CDR3nt: TGTGCCTGGGCGGGGGCAGCCGACCGTTCTAATGAAAAACTGTTTTTT
d_gene: TRBD1; j_gene: TRBJ1-5; abundance: NA; v_gene: TRBV28; CDR3aa: CASSYGTGNQPQHF; CDR3nt: TGTGCCAGCAGTTATGGGACAGGGAATCAGCCCCAGCATTTT
d_gene: NA; j_gene: TRBJ1-2; abundance: NA; v_gene: TRBV5-1; CDR3aa: CASSSDTTGSRGYTF; CDR3nt: TGCGCCAGCAGCTCGGATACCACAGGGTCACGGGGCTACACCTTC
d_gene: NA; j_gene: TRBJ2-1; abundance: NA; v_gene: TRBV18; CDR3aa: CASSPRSQDKQFF; CDR3nt: TGTGCCAGCTCACCCCGTTCCCAGGATAAGCAGTTCTTC
d_gene: NA; j_gene: TRBJ2-7; abundance: NA; v_gene: TRBV6-5; CDR3aa: CASSYSRSNYEQYF; CDR3nt: TGTGCCAGCAGTTACTCGAGGTCAAACTACGAGCAGTACTTC
d_gene: NA; j_gene: TRBJ2-3; abundance: NA; v_gene: TRBV11-2; CDR3aa: CASSSFRTDTQYF; CDR3nt: TGTGCCAGCAGCTCTTTCCGCACAGATACGCAGTATTTT
d_gene: NA; j_gene: TRBJ1-2; abundance: NA; v_gene: TRBV13; CDR3aa: CASSLTQANYGYTF; CDR3nt: TGTGCCAGCAGCCTAACTCAGGCTAACTATGGCTACACCTTC